Following are 21 T cell receptor beta chains from one sample sequenced in a study of shared clonotypes between healthy human individuals. Using immunoSEQ multiplex PCR, the repertoire was profiled, and TCRdb retains in-frame clones only, with some absent. The table records under 850,000 clones, 55% to 80% of them present only once. What was sequenced was memory CD4+ T cells sorted from blood. Subset described: CD45RA-negative fraction. The receptors were gathered from a woman aged 25 to 39 in good health.

There are a few counts of this clone. This chain uses TRBV10-3 with TRBJ1-4, with TRBD1 matching over 7 bases. Germline-derived CDR1 and CDR2 are ENHRY and SYGVKD. V shed 6 bases and J 6 bases; nucleotides not matched to a gene: 7. This CDR3 is built from 14 residues. The CDR3 DNA reads as TGTGCCATCAGCAAGACAGGGAGGGATGAAAAACTGTTTTTT. Protein: CAISKTGRDEKLFF.

The chain combines TRBV7-9 with TRBJ1-5, with D possibly matching TRBD1 (5 bases). The length of the CDR3 is 14 residues. Trimming took 1 base from V and 5 from J, leaving 9 bases between them. The germline gives CDR1 SEHNR, CDR2 FQNEAQ (reference sequence). CDR3 protein: CASSLEQGYQPQHF. For the CDR3, the DNA is TGTGCCAGCAGCTTAGAGCAGGGCTATCAGCCCCAGCATTTT.

CDR3 sequence: CASSKDSGRTYNEQFF. In DNA, the CDR3 is TGTGCCAGCAGCAAGGATAGCGGGAGAACCTACAATGAGCAGTTCTTC. The V call is TRBV27, the J call TRBJ2-1, with TRBD2 matching 9 bases. The CDR3 spans 16 residues. Per the germline V gene, CDR1 is MNHEY and CDR2 is SMNVEV (reference sequence). V lost 6 bases and J lost 2; bases outside the gene matches: 8.

The chain employs TRBV16 and TRBJ2-1, with unresolved D. Trimming cost V 5 bases and J 11 bases, with 13 bases left between them. The germline V gene has CDR1 KGHSY and CDR2 FQNENV. This CDR3 spans 12 amino acids. The CDR3 loop reads CASSDKGSKQFF. DNA of the CDR3: TGTGCCAGCAGCGACAAGGGTTCCAAGCAGTTCTTC.

CDR3 sequence: CASSSGQGIGLGSYTF. As DNA, the CDR3 is TGTGCCAGCAGTTCCGGACAGGGAATTGGGCTAGGCAGCTACACCTTC. The V call is TRBV28, the J call TRBJ1-2, with TRBD1 matching over 8 bases. Trimming cost V 4 bases and J 9 bases; bases outside gene matches: 16. Germline CDR1 is MDHEN and CDR2 is SYDVKM. There are 16 residues in the CDR3.

This clone turned up a few times. This rearrangement joins TRBV18 to TRBJ2-7; D gene ambiguous. Germline-derived CDR1 and CDR2 are KGHSH and LQKENI. The CDR3 covers 13 residues. With 3 bases removed from V and 3 bases from J, the gap between germline ends came to 9 bases. CDR3 in DNA: TGTGCCAGCTCACCCGGGCACGGCTACGAGCAGTACTTC. It encodes CASSPGHGYEQYF.

The chain has TRBV10-3 and TRBJ2-7, with D maybe TRBD1 (5 bases). Between the trimmed V and J ends, which lost 5 bases and 6 bases, there was a span of 23 bases. The CDR3 is 16 amino acids. Germline V gene sequence: CDR1 ENHRY, CDR2 SYGVKD. The CDR3 reads CAISIATGSRIGEQYF. In DNA form, the CDR3 reads TGTGCCATCAGTATCGCTACAGGTAGTCGGATAGGCGAGCAGTACTTC.

The chain couples TRBV10-2 to TRBJ2-7; D perhaps matches TRBD2 (5 bases). Trimming shortened V by 3 bases and J by 4 bases, and 19 bases separated the two germline ends. Germline CDR1 reads WSHSY; CDR2 reads SAAADI. The CDR3 length is 16 residues. The CDR3 nucleotides are TGCGCCAGCAGTGATAATACAGCAGCCGGGAAGTACGAGCAGTACTTC. Translated: CASSDNTAAGKYEQYF.

This chain connects TRBV27 to TRBJ2-7, with 9 nucleotides matching TRBD1. Germline V lookup: CDR1 MNHEY, CDR2 SMNVEV (reference sequence). J was trimmed by 3 bases and V by 6 bases; bases with no gene match: 6. CDR3 length: 14 amino acids. DNA of the CDR3: TGTGCCAGCAGGTCGGACAGGGGTTTCTACGAGCAGTACTTC. Translation: CASRSDRGFYEQYF.

In DNA form, the CDR3 reads TGCGCCAGCAGCATGGGACAGGCCAGCTCCTACGAGCAGTACTTC. Protein: CASSMGQASSYEQYF. The chain is built from TRBV5-1 and TRBJ2-5, with 8 bases fitting TRBD1. The J call may be faulty, since TRBJ2-7 better matches the DNA end. Germline-derived CDR1 and CDR2 are SGHRS and YFSETQ. The CDR3 covers 15 residues.

This clone was observed a handful of times. The same CDR3 arises from other DNA sequences in this sample as well. The chain recombines TRBV27 with TRBJ2-2; no clear D. CDR1 and CDR2 (germline): MNHEY, SMNVEV (reference sequence). Between the trimmed V and J ends, which lost 5 bases and 4 bases, there was a span of 2 bases. This CDR3 is 11 amino acids long. The CDR3 reads CASSRTGELFF. In DNA, the CDR3 is TGTGCCAGCAGTCGCACCGGGGAGCTGTTTTTT.

Note on this clone: Other DNA sequences from this sample encode an identical CDR3 as well. The chain employs TRBV30 and TRBJ1-2, with 8 bases aligning to TRBD1. The CDR3 runs 16 residues. The junction had 8 bases not matched to a gene; V was cut back by 0 bases and J by 2 bases. From germline, CDR1 is GTSNPN and CDR2 SVGIG (reference sequence). CDR3 in DNA: TGTGCCTGGAGTGTACTTGGGACAGGAACAAACTATGGCTACACCTTC. It is translated as CAWSVLGTGTNYGYTF.

V gene TRBV5-1 combines with J gene TRBJ1-1, with a weak D call TRBD1 (5 bases). Looked up from germline, CDR1 is SGHRS and CDR2 is YFSETQ. V was shortened by 1 base and J by 8 bases, with 6 bases between the two germline ends. The CDR3 totals 11 residues. CDR3 DNA: TGCGCCAGCAGCTTGACAGGAGAAGCTTTCTTT. Amino acids: CASSLTGEAFF.

This clone was counted a few times. The chain is built from TRBV10-1 and TRBJ2-2; 11 nucleotides match TRBD1. V dropped 7 bases and J dropped 4; count of bases not matched to a gene: 2. CDR1 and CDR2 (germline): WNHNN, SYGVQD (reference sequence). The CDR3 sequence is 14 residues long. The CDR3 coding sequence is TGCGCCAGCACCGGGACAGGGGGCACCGGGGAGCTGTTTTTT. Protein: CASTGTGGTGELFF.

The V call is TRBV7-2, the J call TRBJ2-2; 10 bases are a match to TRBD2. Germline V gene sequence: CDR1 SGHTA, CDR2 FQGNSA. The CDR3 extends over 17 amino acids. V trimming: 5 bases; J trimming: 4 bases; junction bases outside the gene matches: 10. CDR3 amino acids: CASSRDPSGGFTGELFF. In DNA form, the CDR3 reads TGTGCCAGCAGCCGAGACCCTAGCGGGGGATTCACCGGGGAGCTGTTTTTT.

The V call is TRBV19, the J call TRBJ2-3; D may be TRBD1 (6 bases). This CDR3 has 14 residues. Trimming pared 7 bases from V and 1 base from J, leaving 12 bases between. In germline, CDR1 is LNHDA, CDR2 SQIVND (reference sequence). The CDR3 region has the DNA TGTGCCAGTAACTTGGGGGCGGGCACAGATACGCAGTATTTT. Residues: CASNLGAGTDTQYF.

V gene TRBV11-3 combines with J gene TRBJ2-1; D not certain. Germline lookup yields CDR1 SGHNT and CDR2 YENEEA. The CDR3 extends over 16 amino acids. Trimming removed 1 base from V and 4 bases from J, with 14 bases in between. CDR3 bases: TGTGCCAGCAGCTTAGGGTCCTCCCGACGGTACAATGAGCAGTTCTTC. This encodes CASSLGSSRRYNEQFF. Based on the CDR3 plus reference TRBV11-3 and TRBJ2-1, the full variable domain is EAGVVQSPRYKIIEKKQPVAFWCNPISGHNTLYWYLQNLGQGPELLIRYENEEAVDDSQLPKDRFSAERLKGVDSTLKIQPAELGDSAVYLCASSLGSSRRYNEQFFGPGTRLTVL.

The chain uses TRBV25-1 and TRBJ1-1; maybe TRBD1 (5 bases). The CDR3 spans 13 residues. V lost 7 bases and J lost 3, with 12 bases in between. Germline V CDR1 and CDR2: MGHDK, SYGVNS. Here the CDR3 reads CASTGTAYTEAFF. CDR3 bases: TGTGCCAGCACCGGGACGGCCTACACTGAAGCTTTCTTT.

The chain links TRBV28 to TRBJ2-7; 14 bases are a match to TRBD2. The trim removed 4 bases at V and 2 bases at J, leaving 7 bases unmatched. Germline V gives CDR1 MDHEN, CDR2 SYDVKM. This CDR3 region has 17 residues. CDR3: CASSSSGLAGATYEQYF. In DNA form, the CDR3 reads TGTGCCAGCAGTTCCTCGGGACTAGCGGGAGCAACCTACGAGCAGTACTTC.

The J gene is TRBJ2-1, the V gene TRBV4-1; 8 bases fit TRBD2. V lost 1 base to trimming and J lost 3 bases; unmatched junction nucleotides: 5. Germline loops: CDR1 MGHRA, CDR2 YSYEKL. The CDR3 is 16 residues long. CDR3 region: CASSQVGTSNYNEQFF. CDR3 sequence (DNA): TGCGCCAGCAGCCAAGTAGGGACTAGTAACTACAATGAGCAGTTCTTC.

This clone was seen many times. V usage is TRBV4-1 and J usage is TRBJ1-4; D gene ambiguous. V was cut by 1 base and J by 7 bases, with 13 bases left in between. This CDR3 contains 15 residues. Germline values: CDR1 MGHRA, CDR2 YSYEKL. CDR3: CASSQGAGGVEKLFF. In nucleotides, the CDR3 is TGCGCCAGCAGCCAAGGTGCCGGAGGTGTTGAAAAACTGTTTTTT.